These 20 T cell receptor beta chains were all obtained from the same sample, sequenced in a study of blood T cell repertoires in COVID-19. The repertoire was sequenced with immunoSEQ multiplex PCR; TCRdb's copy has only in-frame clones and lacks some. The sample has about 250,000 clones, around 83% seen once. Sequenced input: peripheral blood. These receptor sequences come from a man older than 75 with acute or convalescent COVID-19.

This sequence joins TRBV24-1 and TRBJ1-2, with D maybe TRBD1 (5 bases). Germline V gene lookup returns CDR1 KGHDR and CDR2 SFDVKD. There are 14 residues in the CDR3. V lost 4 bases and J 4 bases, leaving 12 bases between the germline ends. The CDR3 loop is CATSDPPTAYGYTF. In DNA form, the CDR3 reads TGTGCCACCAGTGACCCGCCGACAGCCTATGGCTACACCTTC.

The chain carries TRBV28 and TRBJ1-5; D is ambiguous. CDR3 length equals 15 residues. The germline V gene encodes CDR1 MDHEN and CDR2 SYDVKM. With 5 bases removed from V and 3 bases from J, the gap between germline ends came to 14 bases. The CDR3 DNA sequence: TGTGCCAGCAGTCCCCAAACAGCCCTCAATCAGCCCCAGCATTTT. Translated: CASSPQTALNQPQHF.

The chain links TRBV27 to TRBJ2-1, with 10 bases fitting TRBD2. V trimming: 5 bases; J trimming: 2 bases; junction bases outside the gene matches: 6. The CDR3 runs to 16 residues. Germline CDR1 and CDR2: MNHEY and SMNVEV (reference sequence). CDR3 DNA: TGTGCCAGCAGTGCCGCCGGGACTAGCGCCTACAATGAGCAGTTCTTC. Its protein product is CASSAAGTSAYNEQFF.

The chain uses TRBV9 and TRBJ2-2, with D perhaps matching TRBD1 (6 bases). The CDR3 is made up of 16 amino acids. The ends were cut back, 6 bases at V and 0 bases at J, with 15 bases in the middle. Germline V gene lookup returns CDR1 SGDLS and CDR2 YYNGEE. As DNA, the CDR3 is TGTGCCAGCACCCCGACCGGGACACCGAACACCGGGGAGCTGTTTTTT. Amino acids: CASTPTGTPNTGELFF.

This clone was observed once. The V and J genes are TRBV6-5 and TRBJ1-2; 8 nucleotides agree with TRBD1. The germline V gene has CDR1 MNHEY and CDR2 SVGAGI. V lost 6 bases and J lost 4; bases outside the gene matches: 7. This CDR3 region has 14 residues. The CDR3 nucleotides are TGTGCCAGCAGATCAGGACAGGGCGCCTATGGCTACACCTTC. Translating gives CASRSGQGAYGYTF.

The V gene is TRBV3-1 (or the pseudogene TRBV3-2), the J gene TRBJ1-1; 11 nucleotides align to TRBD1. CDR1 and CDR2 (germline): LGHDT, YNNKEL (reference sequence). The CDR3 length is 14 residues. The J segment lost 11 bases and the V segment lost 1 base, leaving 6 bases of the junction unmatched. For the CDR3, the DNA is TGTGCCAGCAGCCAAGGCCGGGACAGGGGGAAGGCTTTCTTT. Translated: CASSQGRDRGKAFF.

This clone has a single count. V is TRBV6-5 and J is TRBJ1-1; D is perhaps TRBD1 (6 bases). The CDR3 covers 15 residues. From germline, CDR1 is MNHEY and CDR2 SVGAGI. Deletions cut 4 bases from V and 3 bases from J, with 15 bases between. The CDR3: CASSFLRGMDTEAFF. CDR3 sequence (DNA): TGTGCCAGCAGTTTTCTAAGGGGGATGGACACTGAAGCTTTCTTT.

The gene calls are TRBV3-1 (or the pseudogene TRBV3-2) and TRBJ2-1; TRBD2 matches at 11 bases. The V gene's germline CDR1 is LGHDT and CDR2 YNNKEL (reference sequence). This CDR3 spans 15 amino acids. V was pared by 6 bases and J by 4 bases, with 5 bases of the junction left unmatched. The chain's CDR3 is CASRGTSGRYNEQFF. The CDR3 coding sequence is TGTGCCAGCAGGGGGACTAGCGGTAGATACAATGAGCAGTTCTTC.

This chain connects TRBV5-1 to TRBJ1-2; D may be TRBD1 (6 bases). CDR1 is SGHRS, CDR2 YFSETQ, per germline. Trimming removed 4 bases at V and 5 bases at J, with 18 bases between. The CDR3 runs 15 residues. CDR3 in DNA: TGCGCCAGCAGCCCGCCCGCGGGGGGCTGGTATGGCTACACCTTC. Protein product: CASSPPAGGWYGYTF. Filled out from reference TRBV5-1 and TRBJ1-2, the complete variable domain reads KAGVTQTPRYLIKTRGQQVTLSCSPISGHRSVSWYQQTPGQGLQFLFEYFSETQRNKGNFPGRFSGRQFSNSRSEMNVSTLELGDSALYLCASSPPAGGWYGYTFGSGTRLTVV.

CDR3 sequence (DNA): TGTGCTAGTGGTTTGGGCGCCCAACTAAATAGGGGGATTGCTGAAGCTTTCTTT. Protein sequence: CASGLGAQLNRGIAEAFF. The gene calls are TRBV12-5 and TRBJ1-1; tentatively, D is TRBD1 (6 bases). Germline CDR1 is LGHNT and CDR2 is FRNRAP. The CDR3 runs to 18 residues. V dropped 1 base and J dropped 6 bases, with 24 bases sitting between them.

In this sample, this clone is medium-sized. The chain uses TRBV6-4 and TRBJ2-7; 7 bases align to TRBD1. The CDR3 consists of 14 residues. V lost 3 bases to trimming and J lost 0 bases; unmatched junction nucleotides: 2. Germline V lookup: CDR1 MRHNA, CDR2 SNTAGT. In DNA, the CDR3 is TGTGCCAGCAGTGAAGGGGGCTCCTCCTACGAGCAGTACTTC. Amino acids: CASSEGGSSYEQYF.

This clone is a singleton in its sample. The chain is built from TRBV6-5 and TRBJ1-2; 7 nucleotides line up with TRBD1. In germline, CDR1 is MNHEY, CDR2 SVGAGI. Trimming removed 5 bases from V and 8 bases from J; junction bases left unmatched: 8. The CDR3 loop spans 13 amino acids. CDR3 loop: CASSLEQGHGYTF. The CDR3 nucleotides are TGTGCCAGCAGTCTCGAACAGGGGCACGGCTACACCTTC.

The chain has TRBV5-4 and TRBJ1-4; possibly TRBD1 for D (6 bases). Deletions cut 6 bases from V and 4 bases from J, with 10 bases between. The germline V gene has CDR1 SGHNT and CDR2 YYREEE (reference sequence). This CDR3 is built from 13 residues. The CDR3 region is CASKDRSNEKLFF. The DNA of the CDR3 is TGTGCCAGCAAGGACAGAAGTAATGAAAAACTGTTTTTT.

The CDR3 sequence: CASSIRSGGANTQYF. The DNA for the CDR3 is TGTGCCAGCAGTATTCGCAGCGGGGGGGCCAATACGCAGTATTTT. The chain has TRBV2 and TRBJ2-3, with 10 bases aligning to TRBD2. The ends lost 5 bases at V and 7 bases at J; junction bases unmatched: 9. Germline CDR1 and CDR2: SNHLY and FYNNEI. The CDR3 spans 15 residues.

This clone has just a few counts. The chain links TRBV12-5 to TRBJ1-2; 10 nucleotides match TRBD1. V gave up 0 bases and J gave up 3 bases; unmatched junction bases: 25. Germline V gives CDR1 LGHNT, CDR2 FRNRAP. This CDR3 has 23 residues. CDR3 residues: CASGLVPAVRKGTGVMFDYGYTF. Written as DNA, the CDR3 is TGTGCTAGTGGTTTGGTACCGGCGGTAAGGAAGGGGACAGGGGTAATGTTTGACTATGGCTACACCTTC.

The chain joins TRBV24-1 to TRBJ1-1; a weak D match, TRBD1 (5 bases). The CDR3 runs to 15 residues. V lost 1 base, J lost 5 bases, and 13 bases lay in between. Per the germline V gene, CDR1 is KGHDR and CDR2 is SFDVKD. CDR3 in amino acids: CATSDFSAGRTEAFF. In nucleotides, the CDR3 is TGTGCCACCAGTGATTTCTCCGCAGGGCGGACTGAAGCTTTCTTT.

This chain joins TRBV24-1 and TRBJ2-2; D might be TRBD1 (6 bases). V was pared by 3 bases and J by 6 bases, with 10 bases between. CDR3 length: 14 residues. CDR1 is KGHDR and CDR2 is SFDVKD in the germline V gene. The CDR3 is CATSDNNRAGELFF. DNA for the CDR3: TGTGCCACCAGTGATAATAACAGGGCCGGGGAGCTGTTTTTT.

The rearrangement links TRBV6-1 to TRBJ1-5; D remains ambiguous. The CDR3 covers 13 residues. The V and J ends lost 2 bases and 7 bases respectively, with 9 bases between them. The germline V gene encodes CDR1 MNHNS and CDR2 SASEGT. Here the CDR3 DNA reads TGTGCCAGCAGTGAATCGGTACGCCAGCCCCAGCATTTT. This translates into CASSESVRQPQHF.

This clone appeared once. The chain is built from TRBV5-1 and TRBJ1-1; 10 nucleotides line up with TRBD1. Germline CDR1 is SGHRS and CDR2 is YFSETQ. The CDR3 runs to 15 residues. Losses at the gene ends were 4 bases for V and 3 bases for J; bases not matched to a gene: 6. The CDR3 region is CASSPDRGAYTEAFF. The DNA of the CDR3 is TGCGCCAGCAGCCCGGACAGGGGGGCCTACACTGAAGCTTTCTTT.

This clone appeared a single time. CDR3 sequence reads: CSAREGTEAFF. The CDR3 region has the DNA TGCAGTGCCCGCGAGGGCACTGAAGCTTTCTTT. The rearrangement uses TRBV20-1 and TRBJ1-1; D ambiguous. Looked up from germline, CDR1 is DFQATT and CDR2 is SNEGSKA (reference sequence). The ends were cut back, 6 bases at V and 4 bases at J, with 9 bases in the middle. The CDR3 contains 11 residues.